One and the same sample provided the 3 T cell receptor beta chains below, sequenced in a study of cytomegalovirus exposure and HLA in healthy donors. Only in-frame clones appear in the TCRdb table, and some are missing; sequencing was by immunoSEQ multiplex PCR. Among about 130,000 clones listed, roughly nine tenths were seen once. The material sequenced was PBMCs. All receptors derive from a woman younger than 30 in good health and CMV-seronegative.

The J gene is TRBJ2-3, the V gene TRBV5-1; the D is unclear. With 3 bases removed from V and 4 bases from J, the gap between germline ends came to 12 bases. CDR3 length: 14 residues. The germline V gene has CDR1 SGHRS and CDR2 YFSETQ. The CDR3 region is CASSSAQAPDTQYF. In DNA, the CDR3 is TGCGCCAGCAGCTCCGCTCAGGCCCCAGATACGCAGTATTTT. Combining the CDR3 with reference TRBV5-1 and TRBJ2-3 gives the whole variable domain KAGVTQTPRYLIKTRGQQVTLSCSPISGHRSVSWYQQTPGQGLQFLFEYFSETQRNKGNFPGRFSGRQFSNSRSEMNVSTLELGDSALYLCASSSAQAPDTQYFGPGTRLTVL.

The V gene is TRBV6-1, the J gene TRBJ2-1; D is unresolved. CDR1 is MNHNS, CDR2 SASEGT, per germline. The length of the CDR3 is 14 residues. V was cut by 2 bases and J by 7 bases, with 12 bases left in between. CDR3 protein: CASSESHMVNEQFF. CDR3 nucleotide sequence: TGTGCCAGCAGTGAATCACACATGGTGAATGAGCAGTTCTTC.

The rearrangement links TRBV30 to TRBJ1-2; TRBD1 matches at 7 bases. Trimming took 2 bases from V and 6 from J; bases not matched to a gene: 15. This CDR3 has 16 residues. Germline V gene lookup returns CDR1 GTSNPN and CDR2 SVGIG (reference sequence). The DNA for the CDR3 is TGTGCCTGGAGTCCATCGGGCGGGCAGGGGGTGAATGGCTACACCTTC. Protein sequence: CAWSPSGGQGVNGYTF. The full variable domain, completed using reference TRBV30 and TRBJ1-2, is SQTIHQWPATLVQPVGSPLSLECTVEGTSNPNLYWYRQAAGRGLQLLFYSVGIGQISSEVPQNLSASRPQDRQFILSSKKLLLSDSGFYLCAWSPSGGQGVNGYTFGSGTRLTVV.